The 2 T cell receptor beta chains reported below all come from one sample, sequenced in a study of early T cells in non-severe SARS-CoV-2 infection. TCRdb itself ran the 5' RACE reads through MiXCR, one entry per CDR3 protein. The sample holds some 57,000 distinct CDR3 sequences; roughly 13% are singletons and the top ten take about 9.7%. Sequencing was done on a sample of whole blood. These receptors came from an adult who was a healthcare worker with PCR-confirmed SARS-CoV-2 infection or an uninfected control (not recorded which).

This clonotype occurred a few times. The rearrangement uses TRBV7-2 and TRBJ2-1, with D possibly TRBD2 on 5 matching bases. This CDR3 is built from 15 residues. Germline assignment: CDR1 SGHTA and CDR2 FQGNSA. Trimming stripped 0 bases from V and 8 bases from J, with 14 bases between. The CDR3, as DNA: TGTGCCAGCAGCTTAGCGCGGGCAGAGGGCGATGAGCAGTTCTTC. This codes for CASSLARAEGDEQFF.

This clonotype showed up just a few times. The chain links TRBV29-1 to TRBJ1-1, with 7 bases aligning to TRBD1. The CDR3 is made up of 13 amino acids. The J segment lost 2 bases and the V segment lost 7 bases, leaving 7 bases of the junction unmatched. Germline V gene data show CDR1 as SQVTM and CDR2 as ANQGSEA. The CDR3, as DNA: TGCAGCGCCAAGACAGGGTCTAACACTGAAGCTTTCTTT. It specifies CSAKTGSNTEAFF. The full variable domain, rest sourced from reference TRBV29-1 and TRBJ1-1, is SAVISQKPSRDICQRGTSLTIQCQVDSQVTMMFWYRQQPGQSLTLIATANQGSEATYESGFVIDKFPISRPNLTFSTLTVSNMSPEDSSIYLCSAKTGSNTEAFFGQGTRLTVV.